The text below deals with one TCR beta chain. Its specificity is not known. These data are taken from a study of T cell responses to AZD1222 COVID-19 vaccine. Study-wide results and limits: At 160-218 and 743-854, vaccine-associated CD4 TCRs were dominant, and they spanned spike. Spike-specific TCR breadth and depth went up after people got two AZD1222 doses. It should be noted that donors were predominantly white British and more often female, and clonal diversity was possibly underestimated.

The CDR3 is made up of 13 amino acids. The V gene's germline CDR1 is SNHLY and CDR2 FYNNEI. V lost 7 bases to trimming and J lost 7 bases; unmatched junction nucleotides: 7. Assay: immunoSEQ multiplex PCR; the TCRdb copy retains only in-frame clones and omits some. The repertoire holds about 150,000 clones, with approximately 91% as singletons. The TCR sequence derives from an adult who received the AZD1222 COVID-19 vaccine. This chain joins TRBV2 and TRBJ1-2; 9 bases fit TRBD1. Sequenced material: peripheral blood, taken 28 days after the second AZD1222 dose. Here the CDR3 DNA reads TGTGCCAGCACCCGGGACAGGGTCGGTGGCTACACCTTC. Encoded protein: CASTRDRVGGYTF.